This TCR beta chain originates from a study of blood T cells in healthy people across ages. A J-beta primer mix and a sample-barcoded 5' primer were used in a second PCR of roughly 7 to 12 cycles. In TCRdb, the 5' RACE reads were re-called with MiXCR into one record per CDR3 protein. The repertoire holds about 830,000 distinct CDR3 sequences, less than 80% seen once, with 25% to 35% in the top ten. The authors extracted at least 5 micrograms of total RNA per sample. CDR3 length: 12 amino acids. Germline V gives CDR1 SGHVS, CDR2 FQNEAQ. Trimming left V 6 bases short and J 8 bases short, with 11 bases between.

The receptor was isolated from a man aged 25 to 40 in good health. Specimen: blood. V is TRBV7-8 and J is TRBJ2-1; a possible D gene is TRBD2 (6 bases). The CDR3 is CASRGRLDEQFF. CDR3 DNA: TGTGCCAGCAGGGGAAGACTAGATGAGCAGTTCTTC. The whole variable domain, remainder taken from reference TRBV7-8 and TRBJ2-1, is GAGVSQSPRYKVAKRGQDVALRCDPISGHVSLFWYQQALGQGPEFLTYFQNEAQLDKSGLPSDRFFAERPEGSVSTLKIQRTQQEDSAVYLCASRGRLDEQFFGPGTRLTVL.